These 19 T cell receptor beta chains were all obtained from the same sample, sequenced in a study of blood T cell repertoires in COVID-19. Some clones are missing from TCRdb's copy, which holds only in-frame ones; the method was immunoSEQ multiplex PCR. This repertoire shows hundreds of thousands of clones, 70% to 90% found once; its top ten account for 5.5% to 7%. Sequenced: PBMCs or T cells enriched from blood (not recorded which). Receptors were obtained from a woman aged 40 to 55 who had recovered from COVID-19.

With respect to this clone: This CDR3 is also generated by other DNA sequences in the sample. The chain joins TRBV6-5 to TRBJ2-5; unclear D gene. Germline V gives CDR1 MNHEY, CDR2 SVGAGI. V was shortened by 0 bases and J by 4 bases, with 6 bases between the two germline ends. The CDR3 has 13 amino acids. CDR3 in DNA: TGTGCCAGCAGTTACTCGAGTAGAGAGACCCAGTACTTC. Protein product: CASSYSSRETQYF.

J is TRBJ1-1 and V is TRBV30; TRBD1 is a possible D gene (6 bases). With 3 bases removed from V and 5 bases from J, the gap between germline ends came to 13 bases. Germline-derived CDR1 and CDR2 are GTSNPN and SVGIG (reference sequence). The length of the CDR3 is 13 residues. The CDR3: CAWSEQGNTEAFF. The DNA of the CDR3 is TGTGCCTGGAGCGAACAGGGAAATACTGAAGCTTTCTTT.

The J gene is TRBJ2-7, the V gene TRBV11-2, with 9 bases lining up with TRBD1. V lost 2 bases, J lost 4 bases, and 6 bases stayed unmatched. This CDR3 has 15 residues. Germline CDR1 SGHAT, CDR2 FQNNGV. The CDR3 DNA follows: TGTGCCAGCAGCTTATCCGGGACAGGGATTTACGAGCAGTACTTC. Protein sequence: CASSLSGTGIYEQYF.

The rearrangement joins TRBV28 to TRBJ1-1; possibly TRBD1 for D (5 bases). This CDR3 region has 13 residues. CDR1 MDHEN and CDR2 SYDVKM come from the germline V gene. V shed 4 bases and J shed 5 bases, with 11 bases lying between them. The CDR3 DNA reads as TGTGCCAGCAGTTACTCAGGGAGGACTGAAGCTTTCTTT. Translation gives CASSYSGRTEAFF. Variable domain in full (rest from reference TRBV28 and TRBJ1-1): DVKVTQSSRYLVKRTGEKVFLECVQDMDHENMFWYRQDPGLGLRLIYFSYDVKMKEKGDIPEGYSVSREKKERFSLILESASTNQTSMYLCASSYSGRTEAFFGQGTRLTVV.

The chain employs TRBV7-8 and TRBJ2-3; TRBD2 matches at 7 bases. Germline CDR1 and CDR2: SGHVS and FQNEAQ. This CDR3 comprises 17 residues. V lost 3 bases and J lost 6; bases outside the gene matches: 15. Here the CDR3 DNA reads TGTGCCAGCAGCTTGGGGCAGTCAGCGGGACGCCCGGATACGCAGTATTTT. Residues: CASSLGQSAGRPDTQYF.

This rearrangement joins TRBV21-1 to TRBJ2-7; no check of the table's D call, TRBD2, against the DNA was made. TRBV21-1 corresponds to a pseudogene. The CDR3 sequence is 15 residues long. The CDR3 reads CASSFRLAGTYEQYF. The CDR3, as DNA: TGTGCCAGCAGCTTCAGACTAGCGGGAACCTACGAGCAGTACTTC.

This chain uses TRBV5-1 with TRBJ2-1; D is undetermined. The V gene's germline CDR1 is SGHRS and CDR2 YFSETQ. The CDR3 contains 13 residues. Trimming left V 7 bases short and J 2 bases short, with 10 bases between. The CDR3 protein is CASRTTAYNEQFF. The CDR3 DNA is TGCGCCAGCCGAACAACAGCCTACAATGAGCAGTTCTTC.

The rearrangement uses TRBV7-3 and TRBJ2-5, with 10 positions matching TRBD1. CDR3 size: 15 residues. The J segment lost 5 bases and the V segment lost 6 bases, leaving 9 bases of the junction unmatched. CDR1 and CDR2 from the germline V gene are SGHTA and FQGTGA. The CDR3: CASRRTGGGPETQYF. The DNA of the CDR3 is TGTGCCAGCAGACGGACAGGGGGTGGCCCGGAGACCCAGTACTTC.

This chain connects TRBV4-3 to TRBJ2-7; maybe TRBD2 (5 bases). The CDR3 is 15 residues long. Germline loops: CDR1 LGHNA, CDR2 YSLEER. Trimming took off 1 base at V and 2 bases at J, with 12 bases between the two ends. CDR3 loop: CASSQGTGPPYEQYF. The CDR3 DNA reads as TGCGCCAGCAGCCAAGGGACTGGACCCCCCTACGAGCAGTACTTC.

In this sample, this clone turned up once. The chain couples TRBV28 to TRBJ1-2; 7 positions agree with TRBD1. J was trimmed by 4 bases and V by 6 bases; bases with no gene match: 5. Germline CDR1 is MDHEN and CDR2 is SYDVKM. The CDR3 extends over 13 amino acids. For the CDR3, the DNA is TGTGCCAGCAGGTCCGGGACAGCCTATGGCTACACCTTC. It specifies CASRSGTAYGYTF.

This chain joins TRBV6-5 and TRBJ2-7; 7 positions match TRBD2. V trimming: 2 bases; J trimming: 6 bases; junction bases outside the gene matches: 7. The CDR3 covers 14 residues. CDR1 MNHEY and CDR2 SVGAGI come from the germline V gene. Written as DNA, the CDR3 is TGTGCCAGCAGTTACGATCGGGGGGTCAGCGAGCAGTACTTC. Amino acid sequence: CASSYDRGVSEQYF.

V is TRBV14 and J is TRBJ1-3; weak D call: TRBD1 (5 bases). The CDR3 has 16 residues. In germline, CDR1 is SGHDN, CDR2 FVKESK. The germline V and J ends were trimmed by 0 bases and 2 bases, with 11 bases remaining between them. CDR3 sequence reads: CASSQDLMGPGNTIYF. In nucleotides, the CDR3 is TGTGCCAGCAGCCAAGATCTGATGGGGCCTGGAAACACCATATATTTT.

The CDR3 here is CASSFTPTGGSPLHF. CDR3 bases: TGTGCCAGCAGCTTCACCCCGACAGGGGGATCACCCCTCCACTTT. V and J are TRBV7-2 and TRBJ1-6; TRBD1 aligns across 9 bases. The CDR3 is 15 residues long. Trimming at V came to 3 bases and at J to 10 bases, leaving 7 bases not matched to a gene. CDR1 and CDR2 from the germline V gene are SGHTA and FQGNSA.

Concerning this clone itself: Mismatch with germline at one junction end may stem from a read error. The chain combines TRBV7-2 with TRBJ1-4; 8 bases map to TRBD1. CDR3 length equals 16 residues. From germline, CDR1 is SGHTA and CDR2 FQGNSA. The DNA of the CDR3 is TGTGCCAGCAGCACAATTCAGGGGGCGCCTAAGGAAAAACTGTTTTTT. Its protein is CASSTIQGAPKEKLFF.

The chain is built from TRBV2 and TRBJ1-5, with a weak D call TRBD1 (6 bases). The V end was cut by 6 bases, the J end by 0 bases, with 15 bases between. The CDR3 spans 16 residues. The germline CDR1 and CDR2 sequences are SNHLY and FYNNEI. CDR3 residues: CASRLDRSHSNQPQHF. CDR3 sequence (DNA): TGTGCCAGCAGACTGGACAGATCTCATAGCAATCAGCCCCAGCATTTT.

The rearrangement links TRBV15 to TRBJ1-6; D call uncertain. Germline CDR1 is LNHNV and CDR2 is YYDKDF (reference sequence). This CDR3 region has 13 residues. Trimming stripped 4 bases from V and 6 bases from J, with 7 bases between. As DNA, the CDR3 is TGTGCCACCAGCAATTTGGCTAATTCACCCCTCCACTTT. Translated: CATSNLANSPLHF.

V usage is TRBV5-6 and J usage is TRBJ1-6, with TRBD1 matching 7 bases. The CDR3 is 14 residues long. The ends lost 4 bases at V and 9 bases at J; junction bases unmatched: 7. CDR1 and CDR2 (germline): SGHDT, YYEEEE. Here the CDR3 DNA reads TGTGCCAGCAGCGGCAGACAGGGTGGTTCACCCCTCCACTTT. The encoded protein is CASSGRQGGSPLHF.

This chain connects TRBV7-8 to TRBJ1-5; TRBD1 matches at 8 bases. The CDR3 is 18 amino acids. The germline V gene has CDR1 SGHVS and CDR2 FQNEAQ. After removal of 5 bases from V and 0 bases from J, the junction contained 12 bases not matched to a gene. CDR3 in amino acids: CASSLLTGTGYSNQPQHF. The CDR3 nucleotides read TGTGCCAGCAGCCTACTAACGGGGACAGGTTATAGCAATCAGCCCCAGCATTTT.

V gene TRBV7-3 combines with J gene TRBJ2-1; 12 positions match TRBD2. CDR1 and CDR2 from the germline V gene are SGHTA and FQGTGA. The V gene end was trimmed by 0 bases and the J gene end by 8 bases; junction bases not matched to a gene: 8. The CDR3 spans 17 residues. The DNA for the CDR3 is TGTGCCAGCAGCTTAACCCTAGCGGGAGGGCCCTCGGATGAGCAGTTCTTC. Translating it yields CASSLTLAGGPSDEQFF.